This is a list of T cell receptor beta chains from one sample in a study of CD8 T cells in ankylosing spondylitis. TCRdb re-analysed the 5' RACE reads in MiXCR, keeping a single row per CDR3 protein. This sample yields more than 25,000 distinct CDR3 sequences, of which about 5.1% are seen a single time; approximately 1.8% belongs to the top ten. The specimen sequenced was blood, either unsorted or a sorted T cell fraction (not recorded which). These receptors originate from a female donor with ankylosing spondylitis or in good health (not recorded which). The CDR3 runs from the conserved cysteine through the conserved F or W. Each record gives: clone size, J gene, D gene, V gene, CDR3 DNA, CDR3 protein. The D gene is left open where the match is weak. Size is stated for part of the rows, as once, few or many counts, or as a class when the clone is expanded.

many TRBJ1-1 - TRBV9 TGTGCCAGCAGCGTCTCCTTCCCCGGTGAAGCTTTCTTT CASSVSFPGEAFF
many TRBJ2-5 TRBD2 TRBV9 TGTGCCAGCAGCGTAGGGACTAGCGAACAAGAGACCCAGTACTTC CASSVGTSEQETQYF
few TRBJ2-5 - TRBV9 TGTGCCAGCAGCGGAGGGCGCGCCGATCAGACCCAGTACTTC CASSGGRADQTQYF
few TRBJ1-3 - TRBV9 TGTGCCAGCAGCGTAGGCACGGGTTCTGGAAACACCATATATTTT CASSVGTGSGNTIYF
many TRBJ2-1 TRBD1 TRBV9 TGTGCCAGCAGCCTCACCGGGACAGGGGCGCCCAATGAGCAGTTCTTC CASSLTGTGAPNEQFF
many TRBJ2-3 TRBD1 TRBV9 TGTGCCAGCAGCCCCAGACAGGGGGACACAGATACGCAGTATTTT CASSPRQGDTDTQYF
many TRBJ1-4 - TRBV9 TGTGCCAGCAGCGTACATGGTATGGCTGAAAAACTGTTTTTT CASSVHGMAEKLFF
many TRBJ1-2 TRBD1 TRBV9 TGTGCCAGCAGCGAAGGACAGGGGGCTAACTATGGCTACACCTTC CASSEGQGANYGYTF
- TRBJ2-1 TRBD1 TRBV9 TGTGCCAGCAGCGTAGTCGAGACAGGGTCTAATGAGCAGTTCTTC CASSVVETGSNEQFF
many TRBJ2-3 TRBD2 TRBV9 TGTGCCAGCAGCCCATATCAGGCGGGGGACTCCACAGATACGCAGTATTTT CASSPYQAGDSTDTQYF
many TRBJ1-1 TRBD1 TRBV9 TGTGCCAGCAGCGTTGAAGACAGGGCTGGAACTGAAGCTTTCTTT CASSVEDRAGTEAFF
few TRBJ2-5 TRBD2 TRBV9 TGTGCCAGCAGCCCGATAGCGGGGGCAAGGCAAGAGACCCAGTACTTC CASSPIAGARQETQYF
few TRBJ2-3 TRBD2 TRBV19 TGTGCCAGTATCGCGGGACTAGCGGACGACACAGATACGCAGTATTTT CASIAGLADDTDTQYF
many TRBJ2-7 - TRBV9 TGTGCCAGCAGCGTTGAAGCGGTCTCCTACGAGCAGTACTTC CASSVEAVSYEQYF
medium-sized TRBJ1-5 - TRBV9 TGTGCCAGCAACTTAGGGGGTCTCAATCAGCCCCAGCATTTT CASNLGGLNQPQHF
many TRBJ1-6 - TRBV9 TGTGCCAGCAGCGCAACTCCGGGGGCAAATTCACCCCTCCACTTT CASSATPGANSPLHF
many TRBJ2-3 - TRBV9 TGTGCCAGCAGCCGGGCAGGGGCCACAGATACGCAGTATTTT CASSRAGATDTQYF
many TRBJ2-7 - TRBV9 TGTGCCAGCAGCGTAGATTTCAGGGACGAGCAGTACTTC CASSVDFRDEQYF
many TRBJ1-6 - TRBV9 TGTGCCAGCAGCGTAGGGGGAACGGGGGGGCCGAAGAATCTATCACCCCTCCACTTT CASSVGGTGGPKNLSPLHF
- TRBJ2-2 TRBD2 TRBV9 TGTGCCAGCAGCGCGTTAGTAGCGGGGGTGGCCGGGGAGCTGTATTTT CASSALVAGVAGELYF
few TRBJ1-6 - TRBV9 TGTGCCAGCAGCGTAGGATCACAGGGAACCTCACCCCTCCACTTT CASSVGSQGTSPLHF
many TRBJ2-1 TRBD1 TRBV9 TGTGCCAGCAGCAACAGAGACCGGGACAGATACAATGAGCAGTTCTTC CASSNRDRDRYNEQFF
many TRBJ2-7 TRBD2 TRBV9 TGTGCCAGCAGCCCTGGGACTAGCGGGTACGAGCAGTACTTC CASSPGTSGYEQYF
few TRBJ2-7 - TRBV9 TGTGCCAGCAGCGTAGAAACGGGCTACGAGCAGTACTTC CASSVETGYEQYF